A single sample gave rise to the 13 T cell receptor beta chains below, sequenced in a study of shared clonotypes between healthy human individuals. Method: immunoSEQ multiplex PCR; TCRdb's copy keeps in-frame clones and lacks some. The sample contains about 680,000 clones, about 91% of which appear only once. Terminally differentiated effector memory CD45RA+ cells were left out of the naive CD8 fraction, which was CD45RO-negative and positively selected for CCR7. Source material: naive CD8+ T cells sorted from blood. The receptor set was obtained from a man aged 25 to 40 in good health.

The rearrangement links TRBV5-1 to TRBJ1-2; D is possibly TRBD1 (6 bases). Germline loops: CDR1 SGHRS, CDR2 YFSETQ. The CDR3 runs to 14 residues. V lost 6 bases to trimming and J lost 10 bases, with 22 bases between them. CDR3: CASTRTGQPGDYTF. The CDR3 nucleotides are TGCGCCAGCACCCGAACCGGACAGCCCGGGGACTACACCTTC.

The chain carries TRBV9 and TRBJ2-3, with TRBD1 matching over 12 bases. V was pared by 3 bases and J by 4 bases, with 3 bases of the junction left unmatched. Germline V gene sequence: CDR1 SGDLS, CDR2 YYNGEE. The CDR3 has 15 amino acids. CDR3 sequence (DNA): TGTGCCAGCAGCGCCGGGACAGGGGGCTCAGATACGCAGTATTTT. Its protein product is CASSAGTGGSDTQYF.

This chain uses TRBV27 with TRBJ2-1; 7 bases agree with TRBD2. After removal of 0 bases from V and 7 bases from J, the junction contained 9 bases not matched to a gene. Germline V gene data show CDR1 as MNHEY and CDR2 as SMNVEV (reference sequence). This CDR3 comprises 16 residues. The CDR3 DNA is TGTGCCAGCAGTTTATCGTTTGGGGAGGGGCGTAATGAGCAGTTCTTC. Encoded protein: CASSLSFGEGRNEQFF.

This rearrangement joins TRBV11-3 to TRBJ2-1; weak D call: TRBD2 (6 bases). This CDR3 comprises 18 residues. With 5 bases removed from V and 5 bases from J, the gap between germline ends came to 25 bases. CDR1 SGHNT and CDR2 YENEEA come from the germline V gene. CDR3 bases: TGTGCCAGCAGCCCCGGGATTCGGTGGGGGGAGCCTGACAATGAGCAGTTCTTC. Encoded protein: CASSPGIRWGEPDNEQFF.

The V gene is TRBV30, the J gene TRBJ2-1, with 11 bases aligning to TRBD2. V trimming: 5 bases; J trimming: 3 bases; junction bases outside the gene matches: 6. Germline V gene data show CDR1 as GTSNPN and CDR2 as SVGIG (reference sequence). The CDR3 loop spans 15 amino acids. CDR3 region: CAWGPGTSGYNEQFF. The CDR3 coding sequence is TGTGCCTGGGGTCCCGGGACTAGCGGCTACAATGAGCAGTTCTTC.

Only one count was recorded for this clone. The genes are TRBV7-3 and TRBJ1-1; TRBD1 matches 9 bases. The CDR3 is made up of 14 amino acids. The V gene's germline CDR1 is SGHTA and CDR2 FQGTGA. V trimming: 0 bases; J trimming: 6 bases; junction bases outside the gene matches: 2. The DNA for the CDR3 is TGTGCCAGCAGCTTAACCGGGACAGGGCCTGAAGCTTTCTTT. This codes for CASSLTGTGPEAFF.

This clone was recorded a few times. V gene TRBV14 combines with J gene TRBJ2-1, with TRBD1 matching over 7 bases. The V gene's germline CDR1 is SGHDN and CDR2 FVKESK. V dropped 2 bases and J dropped 9; count of bases not matched to a gene: 16. This CDR3 has 17 residues. The CDR3 region is CASSQWTGTADRSEQFF. The CDR3 DNA sequence: TGTGCCAGCAGCCAATGGACCGGGACAGCGGACAGGAGTGAGCAGTTCTTC.

V and J are TRBV29-1 and TRBJ2-2; D is ambiguous. Trimming shortened V by 4 bases and J by 0 bases, and 9 bases separated the two germline ends. The germline V gene encodes CDR1 SQVTM and CDR2 ANQGSEA. The CDR3 sequence is 14 residues long. In DNA, the CDR3 is TGCAGCGTTGGGCGTTTCTCGAACACCGGGGAGCTGTTTTTT. Protein product: CSVGRFSNTGELFF.

This clone has only one observation. The V and J genes are TRBV11-2 and TRBJ2-7; D is possibly TRBD2 (5 bases). Germline lookup yields CDR1 SGHAT and CDR2 FQNNGV. This CDR3 is built from 16 residues. V was shortened by 0 bases and J by 3 bases, with 15 bases between the two germline ends. This chain's CDR3 is CASSLEPAGGFYEQYF. CDR3 bases: TGTGCCAGCAGCTTAGAGCCCGCGGGTGGGTTCTACGAGCAGTACTTC.

The V and J genes are TRBV28 and TRBJ2-7; 7 bases align to TRBD2. CDR3 length equals 14 residues. Germline lookup yields CDR1 MDHEN and CDR2 SYDVKM. With 8 bases clipped from V and 2 bases from J, the junction kept 9 bases outside the gene matches. The CDR3 reads CASSPWAGAYEQYF. The CDR3, as DNA: TGTGCCAGCTCCCCCTGGGCGGGAGCCTACGAGCAGTACTTC.

The rearrangement uses TRBV28 and TRBJ2-5; TRBD2 might be the D (6 bases). The CDR3 is made up of 14 amino acids. Trimming took off 8 bases at V and 9 bases at J, with 22 bases between the two ends. Germline values: CDR1 MDHEN, CDR2 SYDVKM. CDR3 DNA: TGTGCCAGCCTTGCCGGGACTTTGCTGGCGGCCCAGTACTTC. Translating it yields CASLAGTLLAAQYF.

The genes are TRBV6-6 and TRBJ1-4, with D perhaps TRBD1 (6 bases). The CDR3 consists of 16 residues. V dropped 2 bases and J dropped 5 bases, with 15 bases sitting between them. The V gene's germline CDR1 is MNHNY and CDR2 SVGAGI (reference sequence). CDR3 region: CASSYLVTGPNEKLFF. CDR3 DNA: TGTGCCAGCAGTTACCTGGTGACAGGACCCAATGAAAAACTGTTTTTT.

The chain combines TRBV30 with TRBJ2-7, with a tentative D call TRBD1 (5 bases). Germline V gene data show CDR1 as GTSNPN and CDR2 as SVGIG (reference sequence). This CDR3 has 13 amino acids. The V gene lost 0 bases and the J gene lost 9 bases, with 15 bases spanning the gap. CDR3 in amino acids: CAWSVPRGFGQYF. Here the CDR3 DNA reads TGTGCCTGGAGTGTACCAAGGGGATTCGGGCAGTACTTC. Looking up the rest from reference TRBV30 and TRBJ2-7 gives the full variable domain: SQTIHQWPATLVQPVGSPLSLECTVEGTSNPNLYWYRQAAGRGLQLLFYSVGIGQISSEVPQNLSASRPQDRQFILSSKKLLLSDSGFYLCAWSVPRGFGQYFGPGTRLTVT.